The 2 T cell receptor beta chains in this list originate from one sample, sequenced in a study of siplizumab effects on memory and regulatory T cells. Only in-frame clones appear in the TCRdb table, and some are missing; sequencing was by immunoSEQ multiplex PCR. Of 80,000 to 95,000 clones listed, around 95% are singletons. The sample was CD8+ T cells sorted from blood. The receptors derive from a human donor in good health.

This chain connects TRBV9 to TRBJ1-2; D is ambiguous. The V gene lost 5 bases and the J gene lost 2 bases, with 13 bases spanning the gap. Germline V CDR1 and CDR2: SGDLS, YYNGEE. This CDR3 has 14 residues. The CDR3 nucleotides are TGTGCCAGCAGGGGCCCCGGAGCAAACTATGGCTACACCTTC. This translates into CASRGPGANYGYTF.

The chain couples TRBV13 to TRBJ2-7, with D possibly matching TRBD2 (6 bases). The CDR3 length is 13 residues. From germline, CDR1 is PRHDT and CDR2 FYEKMQ (reference sequence). Trimming stripped 6 bases from V and 2 bases from J, with 11 bases between. This chain's CDR3 is CASRGTPAYEQYF. The CDR3 nucleotides are TGTGCCAGCAGAGGGACTCCGGCCTACGAGCAGTACTTC.